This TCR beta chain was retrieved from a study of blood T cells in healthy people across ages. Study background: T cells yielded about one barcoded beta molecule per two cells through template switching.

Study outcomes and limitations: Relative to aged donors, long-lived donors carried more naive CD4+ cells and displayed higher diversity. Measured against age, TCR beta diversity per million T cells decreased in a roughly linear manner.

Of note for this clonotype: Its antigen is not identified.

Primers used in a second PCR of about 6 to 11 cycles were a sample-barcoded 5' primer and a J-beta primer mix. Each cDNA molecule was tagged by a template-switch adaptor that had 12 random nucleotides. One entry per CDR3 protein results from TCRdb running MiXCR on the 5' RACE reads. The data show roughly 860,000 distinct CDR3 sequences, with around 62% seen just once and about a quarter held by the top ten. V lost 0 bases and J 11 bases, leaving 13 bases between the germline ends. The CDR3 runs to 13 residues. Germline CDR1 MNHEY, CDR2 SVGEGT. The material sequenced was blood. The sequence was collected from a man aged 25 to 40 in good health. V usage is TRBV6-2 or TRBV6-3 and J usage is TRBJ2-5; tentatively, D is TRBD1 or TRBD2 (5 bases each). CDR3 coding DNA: TGTGCCAGCAGTTACTCATGGGGGAATGAGCAGTACTTC. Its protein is CASSYSWGNEQYF.